Listed below are T cell receptor beta chains from one sample, sequenced in a study of blood T cell repertoires in COVID-19. TCRdb keeps only in-frame clones here, not all; method: immunoSEQ multiplex PCR. The sample lists about 180,000 clones, 70% to 90% occurring once. Sequencing input: peripheral blood. These receptors originate from a man aged 65-85 years with active or convalescent COVID-19. CDR3s include the opening cysteine and the closing phenylalanine or tryptophan. A D gene is named only where the DNA matches it firmly. Clone size, where shown, is once, few, many, or a class for clones that have expanded.

clone_size d_call j_call v_call cdr3_nt cdr3_aa
. . TRBJ1-5 TRBV7-8 TGTGCCAGCAGCTTAGTCAGGGGTGACAATCAGCCCCAGCATTTT CASSLVRGDNQPQHF
. . TRBJ2-1 TRBV12-5 TGTGCTAGTGGTTCCCCGGCGGGGAGGTTAGGCAATGAGCAGTTCTTC CASGSPAGRLGNEQFF
once . TRBJ1-2 TRBV7-9 TGTGCCAGCATACGGACTGCCGAGGGATGGGGCTACACCTTC CASIRTAEGWGYTF
. TRBD1 TRBJ1-1 TRBV7-9 TGTGCCAGCAGCCACGGGGACAGGGGCACTGAAGCTTTCTTT CASSHGDRGTEAFF
. TRBD1 TRBJ1-5 TRBV29-1 TGCAGCGTAGCAGGGGGAAGGAATCAGCCCCAGCATTTT CSVAGGRNQPQHF
. . TRBJ1-2 TRBV30 TGTGCCTGGAGGATCGGACAGCGTGGTGGTGGCTACACCTTC CAWRIGQRGGGYTF
. . TRBJ1-3 TRBV6-6 TGTGCCAGCAGTTTTCCAGGGCCTACCTCTGGAAACACCATATATTTT CASSFPGPTSGNTIYF
. . TRBJ1-2 TRBV18 TGTGCCAGCTCTCCCGCCGGAGCTAACTATGGCTACACCTTC CASSPAGANYGYTF
few . TRBJ1-2 TRBV5-5 TGTGCCAGCAGCCCGGGGTCCAACTATGGCTACACCTTC CASSPGSNYGYTF
. TRBD1 TRBJ2-3 TRBV24-1 TGTGCCACCAGTGGTCACAGGGGGCAAGGTAACACAGATACGCAGTATTTT CATSGHRGQGNTDTQYF
few TRBD1 TRBJ2-1 TRBV5-1 TGCGCCAGCAGCCCAGGACAGGGGGCTGAGGGTGAGCAGTTCTTC CASSPGQGAEGEQFF
. . TRBJ1-1 TRBV6-2/TRBV6-3 TGTGCCAGCAGTAGCCGCCGGGACACCGACATGAAGAACACTGAAGCTTTCTTT CASSSRRDTDMKNTEAFF
once TRBD2 TRBJ2-7 TRBV9 TGTGCCAGCAGCGTAGAGTTAGCGGGTCCCTACGAGCAGTACTTC CASSVELAGPYEQYF